These T cell receptor beta chains were read from a single sample in a study of CD8 T cells in Susac syndrome. TCRdb re-called the immunoSEQ multiplex PCR reads with MiXCR, one entry per CDR3 protein. The table records approximately 120,000 distinct CDR3 sequences, about 93% of them present only once. The specimen was CD4+ T cells from PBMCs. The receptors originated from a human donor in good health. Both conserved end residues are part of each CDR3. Each record gives: CDR3 length, clone size, V gene, J gene, D gene, CDR3 DNA, CDR3 protein. A D gene is named only where the DNA matches it firmly. Clone size appears in some rows only: once, few, many, or a class for an expanded clone.

15	-	TRBV20-1	TRBJ2-1	TRBD2	TGCAGTGTCCTTCCCCCAGCGGGAGTCGGATTTGAGCAGTTCTTC	CSVLPPAGVGFEQFF
12	-	TRBV12-3/TRBV12-4	TRBJ2-7	-	TGTGCCAGCAGTTCCAGGGCGTCCGAGCAGTACTTC	CASSSRASEQYF
16	-	TRBV29-1	TRBJ2-1	TRBD2	TGCAGCGTTGAAGTTTTGCCAGCGGGGCCCTACAATGAGCAGTTCTTC	CSVEVLPAGPYNEQFF
12	few	TRBV6-1	TRBJ2-7	-	TGTGCCAGCAGTGAAGGAAGGGACGAGCAGTACTTC	CASSEGRDEQYF
14	once	TRBV29-1	TRBJ2-5	-	TGCAGCGTCGGCCCGGGACAACTCAGGGAGACCCAGTACTTC	CSVGPGQLRETQYF
15	-	TRBV6-5	TRBJ2-7	TRBD1	TGTGCCAGCAGTTACAGGACAGGGAAGCCCTACGAGCAGTACTTC	CASSYRTGKPYEQYF
13	-	TRBV20-1	TRBJ2-1	-	TGCAGTGCTAGGGATTCCTCCGTGGATGAGCAGTTCTTC	CSARDSSVDEQFF
17	-	TRBV19	TRBJ2-7	TRBD1	TGTGCCAGTAGTGAGACTCGACAGGGGGCGCGAATATACGAGCAGTACTTC	CASSETRQGARIYEQYF
11	few	TRBV7-9	TRBJ2-7	-	TGTGCCAGCGACCCCCTTTACGAGCAGTACTTC	CASDPLYEQYF
14	-	TRBV7-2	TRBJ2-7	TRBD1	TGTGCCAGCAGCTTGGGCAGGGGGCTCGGGGAGCAGTACTTC	CASSLGRGLGEQYF
14	-	TRBV11-3	TRBJ1-1	TRBD1	TGTGCCAGCAGCTTGGGGGGACAGGACACTGAAGCTTTCTTT	CASSLGGQDTEAFF
12	-	TRBV19	TRBJ2-1	TRBD1	TGTGCCAGTAGGTTTTTACAGGGGGCGCAGTTCTTC	CASRFLQGAQFF
17	-	TRBV5-1	TRBJ2-7	TRBD2	TGCGCCAGCAGCTTTCGTTCGTCGACTAGCGGATCCTACGAGCAGTACTTC	CASSFRSSTSGSYEQYF
14	once	TRBV29-1	TRBJ2-3	TRBD1	TGCAGCGTTGAAAAGGGACAGGGGGCAGATACGCAGTATTTT	CSVEKGQGADTQYF
17	-	TRBV28	TRBJ2-1	-	TGTGCCAGCAGTACCCCGGTGGGATCCAGCTCCTACAATGAGCAGTTCTTC	CASSTPVGSSSYNEQFF
17	once	TRBV7-2	TRBJ2-3	-	TGTGCCAGCAGCTCAATCCCGGGACCCCCGAACACAGATACGCAGTATTTT	CASSSIPGPPNTDTQYF
12	-	TRBV9	TRBJ2-7	TRBD1	TGTGCCAGCAGCACTGGACAGGAAAGACAGTACTTC	CASSTGQERQYF
14	-	TRBV11-2	TRBJ2-7	TRBD2	TGTGCCAGCAGCCCGGGACTAGACCTAGGCGAGCAGCACTTC	CASSPGLDLGEQHF
15	-	TRBV5-1	TRBJ1-5	TRBD1	TGCGCCAGCAGCTGGTCGACAGGGAGCAATCAGCCCCAGCATTTT	CASSWSTGSNQPQHF
14	-	TRBV12-5	TRBJ1-1	-	TGTGCTAGTGTTTGGGGGGGAATGAACACTGAAGCTTTCTTT	CASVWGGMNTEAFF
12	-	TRBV20-1	TRBJ2-7	-	TGCAGTGCTCCCGCTGGAGGGGTGGAGCAGTACTTC	CSAPAGGVEQYF
15	-	TRBV5-1	TRBJ1-4	-	TGCGCCAGCAGCTCACAGGGAATAAGCGGTGAAAAACTGTTTTTT	CASSSQGISGEKLFF
13	-	TRBV5-6	TRBJ2-7	-	TGTGCCAGCAGCTTGGAACAACCCTACGAGCAGTACTTC	CASSLEQPYEQYF
16	-	TRBV30	TRBJ2-6	-	TGTGCCTGGAGTGTTGGCAGAACCTCTGGGGCCAACGTCCTGACTTTC	CAWSVGRTSGANVLTF
11	-	TRBV29-1	TRBJ2-7	-	TGCAGCGTTGGGATATCCTACGAGCAGTACTTC	CSVGISYEQYF
14	-	TRBV13	TRBJ2-1	TRBD2	TGTGCCAGCAGCTTGGGGACTAGATCGGGTCAGCAGTTCTTC	CASSLGTRSGQQFF
14	once	TRBV5-1	TRBJ1-4	TRBD1	TGCGCCAGCAGCAGGGGGACAGGGGATGAAAAACTGTTTTTT	CASSRGTGDEKLFF
14	-	TRBV7-2	TRBJ2-3	-	TGTGCCAGCAGTGCCGGGCGGTTAAAAGATACGCAGTATTTT	CASSAGRLKDTQYF
12	many	TRBV7-9	TRBJ2-5	-	TGTGCCAGCAGCTTAGTGGGAGAGACCCAGTACTTC	CASSLVGETQYF
14	-	TRBV3-1	TRBJ1-4	TRBD1	TGTGCCAGCAGCCGACAGGGCTTGAGTGAAAAACTGTTTTTT	CASSRQGLSEKLFF
14	-	TRBV7-2	TRBJ1-2	-	TGTGCCAGCAGCTTAGATCAGGGAATTTATGGCTACACCTTC	CASSLDQGIYGYTF
15	-	TRBV18	TRBJ2-2	-	TGTGCCAGCTCACCAGGTTTGGGTGCTGACGGGGAGCTGTTTTTT	CASSPGLGADGELFF
15	-	TRBV7-6	TRBJ1-5	-	TGTGCCAGCAGCCAGGGTCTAGGGGGCAATCAGCCCCAGCATTTT	CASSQGLGGNQPQHF
20	-	TRBV4-3	TRBJ2-2	-	TGCGCCAGCAGCCAAGTGATTAGTGGAACCATGCGGAGGGGAACCGGGGAGCTGTTTTTT	CASSQVISGTMRRGTGELFF
13	once	TRBV19	TRBJ1-2	-	TGTGCCAGTAGTATCTCGGGGCCCTATGGCTACACCTTC	CASSISGPYGYTF
15	-	TRBV20-1	TRBJ1-2	-	TGCAGTGCCCCGAGAGGGCCGGGACCTAGGGGCGGCTACACCTTC	CSAPRGPGPRGGYTF
15	-	TRBV14	TRBJ2-3	-	TGTGCCAGCAGCCAAGAAAAGATGACTTCAGATACGCAGTATTTT	CASSQEKMTSDTQYF
14	-	TRBV7-2	TRBJ2-7	-	TGTGCCAGCAGCAACCGACACTCCTCCTACGAGCAGTACTTC	CASSNRHSSYEQYF
18	-	TRBV30	TRBJ2-3	-	TGTGCCTGGAGTGGGGGGGACGGGAGATCAATTGGGATAGATACGCAGTATTTT	CAWSGGDGRSIGIDTQYF
14	-	TRBV20-1	TRBJ2-3	-	TGCAGTGCTAGCCACAGGGAGGGCACAGATACGCAGTATTTT	CSASHREGTDTQYF
20	-	TRBV11-1	TRBJ2-1	TRBD2	TGTGCCAGCGTCGGGTCCCTGGCTCGGGGGGGACTAGCGAAATACAATGAGCAGTTCTTC	CASVGSLARGGLAKYNEQFF
17	-	TRBV6-5	TRBJ1-2	-	TGTGCCAGCAGTTATATCCAACTAAAGAACAGGGCTTATGGCTACACCTTC	CASSYIQLKNRAYGYTF
14	-	TRBV5-6	TRBJ2-1	-	TGTGCCAGCCGGGACCGCGGGGTTTACAATGAGCAGTTCTTC	CASRDRGVYNEQFF
16	-	TRBV9	TRBJ2-1	TRBD2	TGTGCCAGCAGCGAGCCCGGAGCGGGAGCATACAATGAGCAGTTCTTC	CASSEPGAGAYNEQFF
15	-	TRBV7-2	TRBJ2-7	-	TGTGCCAGCAGCGCGCGGGGGAGGGGGCCCTACGAGCAGTACTTC	CASSARGRGPYEQYF
15	-	TRBV7-2	TRBJ2-5	-	TGTGCCAGCAGCTTAGGTGGGGGCCCGGCAGAGACCCAGTACTTC	CASSLGGGPAETQYF